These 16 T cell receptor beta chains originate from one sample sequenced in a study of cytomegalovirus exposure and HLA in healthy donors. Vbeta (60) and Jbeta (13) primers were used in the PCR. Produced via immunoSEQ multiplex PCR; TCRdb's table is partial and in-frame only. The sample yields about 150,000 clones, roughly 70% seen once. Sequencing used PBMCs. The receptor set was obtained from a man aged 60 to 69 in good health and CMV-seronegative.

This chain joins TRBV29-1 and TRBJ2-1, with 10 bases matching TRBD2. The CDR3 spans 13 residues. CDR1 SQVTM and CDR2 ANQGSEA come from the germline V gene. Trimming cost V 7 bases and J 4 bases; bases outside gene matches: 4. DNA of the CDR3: TGCAGCGCCGGACTAGCGGAATACAATGAGCAGTTCTTC. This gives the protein CSAGLAEYNEQFF.

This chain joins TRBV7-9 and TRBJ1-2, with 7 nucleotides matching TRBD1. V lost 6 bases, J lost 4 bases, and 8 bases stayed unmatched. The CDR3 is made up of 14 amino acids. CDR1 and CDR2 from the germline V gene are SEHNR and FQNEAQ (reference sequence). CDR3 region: CASSSDREAYGYTF. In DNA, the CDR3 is TGTGCCAGCAGTTCCGACAGGGAGGCCTATGGCTACACCTTC.

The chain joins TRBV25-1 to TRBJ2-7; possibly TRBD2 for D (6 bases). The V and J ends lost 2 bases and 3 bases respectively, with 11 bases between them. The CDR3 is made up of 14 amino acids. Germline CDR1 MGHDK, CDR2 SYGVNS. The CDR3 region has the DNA TGTGCCAGCAGTGAAGCGGGATTCCGCTACGAGCAGTACTTC. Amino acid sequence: CASSEAGFRYEQYF.

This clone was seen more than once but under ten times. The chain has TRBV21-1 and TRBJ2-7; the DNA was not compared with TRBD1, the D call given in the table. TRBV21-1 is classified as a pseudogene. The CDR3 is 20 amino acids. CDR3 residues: CASSKERETGALWRLYEQYF. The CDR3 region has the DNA TGTGCCAGCAGCAAAGAGAGGGAGACAGGGGCCCTTTGGAGACTCTACGAGCAGTACTTC.

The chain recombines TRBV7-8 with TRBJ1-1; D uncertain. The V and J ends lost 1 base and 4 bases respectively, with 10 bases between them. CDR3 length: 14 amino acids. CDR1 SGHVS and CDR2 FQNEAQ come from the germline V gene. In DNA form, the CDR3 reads TGTGCCAGCAGCTTAGTCTGGGAGGGCACTGAAGCTTTCTTT. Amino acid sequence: CASSLVWEGTEAFF.

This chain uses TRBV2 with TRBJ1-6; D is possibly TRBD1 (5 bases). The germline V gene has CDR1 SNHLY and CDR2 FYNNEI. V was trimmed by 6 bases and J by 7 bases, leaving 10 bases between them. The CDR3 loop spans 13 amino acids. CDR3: CASSGRGNSPLHF. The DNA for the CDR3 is TGTGCCAGCAGCGGGCGGGGCAATTCACCCCTCCACTTT.

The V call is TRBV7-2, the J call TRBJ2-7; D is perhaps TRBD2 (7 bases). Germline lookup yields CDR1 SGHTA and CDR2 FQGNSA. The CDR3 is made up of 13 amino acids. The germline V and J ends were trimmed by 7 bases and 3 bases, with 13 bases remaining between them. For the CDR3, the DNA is TGTGCCAGCAACGAAGGGGGGGACTACGAGCAGTACTTC. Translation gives CASNEGGDYEQYF.

This chain's CDR3 is CASSKDRDEKLFF. DNA of the CDR3: TGTGCCAGTAGTAAGGACAGGGATGAAAAACTGTTTTTT. The chain joins TRBV19 to TRBJ1-4; 8 nucleotides match TRBD1. The CDR3 contains 13 residues. J lost 6 bases, V lost 4 bases, and 1 base had no gene match. The V gene's germline CDR1 is LNHDA and CDR2 SQIVND (reference sequence).

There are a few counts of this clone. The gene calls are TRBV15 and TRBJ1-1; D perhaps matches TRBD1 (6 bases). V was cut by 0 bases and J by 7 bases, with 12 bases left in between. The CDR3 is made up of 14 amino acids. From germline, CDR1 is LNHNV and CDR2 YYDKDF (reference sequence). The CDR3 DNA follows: TGTGCCACCAGCAGAGATGGACAGTCCCTTGAAGCTTTCTTT. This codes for CATSRDGQSLEAFF.

In nucleotides, the CDR3 is TGTGCCAGCAGCTTGATAGCGGGGGGTGTCCTCGAGCAGTACTTC. It specifies CASSLIAGGVLEQYF. The chain employs TRBV5-6 and TRBJ2-7; 10 bases match TRBD2. The CDR3 is 15 amino acids. V lost 1 base and J lost 6; bases outside the gene matches: 7. Germline assignment: CDR1 SGHDT and CDR2 YYEEEE. The whole variable domain, remainder taken from reference TRBV5-6 and TRBJ2-7, is DAGVTQSPTHLIKTRGQQVTLRCSPKSGHDTVSWYQQALGQGPQFIFQYYEEEERQRGNFPDRFSGHQFPNYSSELNVNALLLGDSALYLCASSLIAGGVLEQYFGPGTRLTVT.

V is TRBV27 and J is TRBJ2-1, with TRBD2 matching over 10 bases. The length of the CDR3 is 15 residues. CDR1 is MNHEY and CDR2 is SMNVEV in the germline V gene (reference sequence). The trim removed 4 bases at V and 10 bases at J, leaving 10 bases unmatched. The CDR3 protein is CASSYQAGGPREQFF. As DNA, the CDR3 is TGTGCCAGCAGTTATCAAGCGGGAGGGCCTAGGGAGCAGTTCTTC.

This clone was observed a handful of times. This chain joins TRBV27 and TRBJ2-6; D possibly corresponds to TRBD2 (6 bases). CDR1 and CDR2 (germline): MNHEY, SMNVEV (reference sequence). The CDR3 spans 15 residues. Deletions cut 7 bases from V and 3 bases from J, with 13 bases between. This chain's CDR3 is CASKMEGFGANVLTF. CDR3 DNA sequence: TGTGCCAGCAAAATGGAGGGCTTTGGGGCCAACGTCCTGACTTTC.

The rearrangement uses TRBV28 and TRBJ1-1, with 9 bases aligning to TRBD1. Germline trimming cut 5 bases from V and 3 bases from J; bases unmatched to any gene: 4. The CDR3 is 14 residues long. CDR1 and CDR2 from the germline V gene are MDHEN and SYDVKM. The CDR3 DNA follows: TGTGCCAGCAGTCCACAGGGGGCCGACACTGAAGCTTTCTTT. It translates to CASSPQGADTEAFF.

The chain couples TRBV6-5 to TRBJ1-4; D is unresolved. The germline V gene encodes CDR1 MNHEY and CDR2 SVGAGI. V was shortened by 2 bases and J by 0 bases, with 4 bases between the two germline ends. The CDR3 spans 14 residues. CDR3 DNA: TGTGCCAGCAGTTACAGCACAACTAATGAAAAACTGTTTTTT. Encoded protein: CASSYSTTNEKLFF.

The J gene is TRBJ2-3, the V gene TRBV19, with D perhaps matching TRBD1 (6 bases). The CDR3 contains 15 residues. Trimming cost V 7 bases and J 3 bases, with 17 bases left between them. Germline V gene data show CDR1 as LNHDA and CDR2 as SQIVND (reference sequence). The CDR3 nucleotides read TGTGCCAGTAAGGGGGACCCCTCAGGAACAGATACGCAGTATTTT. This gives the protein CASKGDPSGTDTQYF.

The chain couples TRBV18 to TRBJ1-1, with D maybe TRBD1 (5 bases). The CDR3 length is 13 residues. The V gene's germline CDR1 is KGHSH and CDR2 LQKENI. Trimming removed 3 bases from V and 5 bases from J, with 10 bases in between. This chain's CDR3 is CASSPVRGTEAFF. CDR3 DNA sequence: TGTGCCAGCTCACCGGTCCGGGGGACTGAAGCTTTCTTT.